The 13 T cell receptor beta chains below were found in one sample sequenced in a study of PD-1 blockade in classical Hodgkin lymphoma. Clones were read by immunoSEQ multiplex PCR, and TCRdb kept only the in-frame ones, dropping some. This repertoire shows some 100,000 clones, approximately 92% found once; its top ten account for 2.5% to 3%. Patients all relapsed after autologous stem cell transplantation, and there was variation in brentuximab vedotin exposure. The sequences come from peripheral blood mononuclear cells (PBMCs), collected at baseline. Receptors originate from a human donor with classical Hodgkin lymphoma.

The rearrangement links TRBV5-1 to TRBJ2-7; D possibly corresponds to TRBD1 (6 bases). Trimming shortened V by 0 bases and J by 4 bases, and 17 bases separated the two germline ends. In germline, CDR1 is SGHRS, CDR2 YFSETQ. The CDR3 is 16 residues long. The CDR3 DNA reads as TGCGCCAGCAGCTTGGGGACAGTTGCGCCGGCATACGAGCAGTACTTC. Protein sequence: CASSLGTVAPAYEQYF.

This clone appeared once. The rearrangement links TRBV27 to TRBJ1-2; D gene unclear. The V gene lost 3 bases and the J gene lost 2 bases, with 7 bases spanning the gap. CDR1 is MNHEY and CDR2 is SMNVEV in the germline V gene (reference sequence). The CDR3 has 13 residues. The CDR3 loop is CASSFQRNYGYTF. CDR3 nucleotide sequence: TGTGCCAGCAGTTTTCAGAGAAACTATGGCTACACCTTC.

The rearrangement joins TRBV5-6 to TRBJ2-5; either TRBD1 or TRBD2 may supply D (5 bases each). This CDR3 has 15 amino acids. Trimming took 1 base from V and 2 from J, leaving 12 bases between them. Germline assignment: CDR1 SGHDT and CDR2 YYEEEE. The CDR3: CASSLLGVGQETQYF. CDR3 nucleotides: TGTGCCAGCAGCTTGTTGGGGGTAGGGCAAGAGACCCAGTACTTC.

This clone has just a few counts. The J gene is TRBJ1-2, the V gene TRBV6-5; perhaps TRBD1 as D (6 bases). Trimming removed 11 bases at V and 12 bases at J, with 10 bases between. Germline CDR1 is MNHEY and CDR2 is SVGAGI. This CDR3 contains 8 residues. Written as DNA, the CDR3 is TGTGCCGGACGGGACAACACCTTC. Its translation: CAGRDNTF.

The V and J genes are TRBV7-9 and TRBJ2-7; 11 bases fit TRBD1. Germline V CDR1 and CDR2: SEHNR, FQNEAQ (reference sequence). The CDR3 is made up of 16 amino acids. With 5 bases clipped from V and 2 bases from J, the junction kept 8 bases outside the gene matches. The CDR3 sequence: CASSKPDRGPPYEQYF. The DNA for the CDR3 is TGTGCCAGCAGCAAGCCGGACAGGGGGCCCCCCTACGAGCAGTACTTC.

V gene TRBV30 combines with J gene TRBJ1-4, with a weak D call TRBD1 (5 bases). CDR1 is GTSNPN, CDR2 SVGIG, per germline (reference sequence). Trimming took 1 base from V and 8 from J, leaving 11 bases between them. The CDR3 spans 13 residues. CDR3 region: CAWSAGGGEKLFF. The DNA of the CDR3 is TGTGCCTGGAGTGCCGGGGGAGGAGAAAAACTGTTTTTT.

V and J are TRBV11-2 and TRBJ2-7; tentative D call: TRBD2 (5 bases). This CDR3 has 14 residues. Trimming removed 5 bases from V and 3 bases from J, with 14 bases in between. CDR1 and CDR2 (germline): SGHAT, FQNNGV. The CDR3 bases are TGTGCCAGCAGCCCAGCGGCGGGCGGCTACGAGCAGTACTTC. It is translated as CASSPAAGGYEQYF.

This chain connects TRBV5-6 to TRBJ1-3, with TRBD1 identical over 7 bases. The CDR3 has 16 residues. Looked up from germline, CDR1 is SGHDT and CDR2 is YYEEEE. Trimming removed 0 bases from V and 3 bases from J; junction bases left unmatched: 6. The CDR3: CASSLVDRRFGNTIYF. The CDR3, as DNA: TGTGCCAGCAGCTTGGTGGACAGGAGGTTTGGAAACACCATATATTTT.

The chain uses TRBV11-2 and TRBJ2-7; 8 nucleotides line up with TRBD1. V trimming: 7 bases; J trimming: 7 bases; junction bases outside the gene matches: 12. Germline lookup yields CDR1 SGHAT and CDR2 FQNNGV. The CDR3 runs to 14 residues. CDR3 loop: CASTPHGQGGEQYF. CDR3 coding DNA: TGTGCCAGCACCCCTCATGGACAGGGTGGAGAGCAGTACTTC. Supplemented by reference TRBV11-2 and TRBJ2-7, the full variable domain reads EAGVAQSPRYKIIEKRQSVAFWCNPISGHATLYWYQQILGQGPKLLIQFQNNGVVDDSQLPKDRFSAERLKGVDSTLKIQPAKLEDSAVYLCASTPHGQGGEQYFGPGTRLTVT.

This clone appeared once. This chain connects TRBV7-8 to TRBJ2-1; the D is unclear. The CDR3 extends over 15 amino acids. V shed 5 bases and J shed 0 bases, with 11 bases lying between them. Germline CDR1 is SGHVS and CDR2 is FQNEAQ. CDR3 loop: CASSTQGRSYNEQFF. DNA of the CDR3: TGTGCCAGCAGCACTCAAGGCCGCTCCTACAATGAGCAGTTCTTC.

The chain uses TRBV6-5 and TRBJ1-1; D unclear. Germline V gene data show CDR1 as MNHEY and CDR2 as SVGAGI. The CDR3 has 13 amino acids. The V end was cut by 1 base, the J end by 1 base, with 4 bases between. CDR3 DNA: TGTGCCAGCAGTTACTTTGAGAACACTGAAGCTTTCTTT. This gives the protein CASSYFENTEAFF.

The rearrangement joins TRBV28 to TRBJ2-7; D is perhaps TRBD2 (6 bases). Trimming took 5 bases from V and 0 from J, leaving 8 bases between them. CDR3 size: 13 residues. Per germline, CDR1 MDHEN and CDR2 SYDVKM. CDR3 amino acids: CASSPDYSYEQYF. The CDR3 region has the DNA TGTGCCAGCAGTCCGGACTACTCCTACGAGCAGTACTTC. Filled out from reference TRBV28 and TRBJ2-7, the complete variable domain reads DVKVTQSSRYLVKRTGEKVFLECVQDMDHENMFWYRQDPGLGLRLIYFSYDVKMKEKGDIPEGYSVSREKKERFSLILESASTNQTSMYLCASSPDYSYEQYFGPGTRLTVT.

The V gene is TRBV15, the J gene TRBJ1-3; D unresolved. V lost 5 bases, J lost 1 base, and 12 bases lay in between. There are 15 residues in the CDR3. Germline V lookup: CDR1 LNHNV, CDR2 YYDKDF (reference sequence). The CDR3 bases are TGTGCCACCAGCGTCAGACCTTCTTCTGGAAACACCATATATTTT. This sequence encodes CATSVRPSSGNTIYF. The complete variable domain, with remaining parts taken from reference TRBV15 and TRBJ1-3, reads DAMVIQNPRYQVTQFGKPVTLSCSQTLNHNVMYWYQQKSSQAPKLLFHYYDKDFNNEADTPDNFQSRRPNTSFCFLDIRSPGLGDTAMYLCATSVRPSSGNTIYFGEGSWLTVV.